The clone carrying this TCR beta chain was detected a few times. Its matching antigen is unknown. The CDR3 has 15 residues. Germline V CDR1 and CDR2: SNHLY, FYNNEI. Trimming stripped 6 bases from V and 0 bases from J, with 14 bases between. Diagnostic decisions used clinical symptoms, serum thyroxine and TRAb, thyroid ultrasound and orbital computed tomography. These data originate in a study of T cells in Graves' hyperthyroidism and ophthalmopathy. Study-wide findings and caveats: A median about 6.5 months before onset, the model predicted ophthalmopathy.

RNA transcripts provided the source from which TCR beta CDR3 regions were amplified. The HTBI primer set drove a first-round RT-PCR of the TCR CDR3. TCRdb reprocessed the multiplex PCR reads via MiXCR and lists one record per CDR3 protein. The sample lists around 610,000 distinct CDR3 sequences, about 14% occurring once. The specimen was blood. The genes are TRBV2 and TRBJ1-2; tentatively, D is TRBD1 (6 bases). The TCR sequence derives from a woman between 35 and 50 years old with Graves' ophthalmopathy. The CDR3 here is CASRREDSPNYGYTF. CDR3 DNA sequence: TGTGCCAGCAGGAGGGAGGACAGCCCTAACTATGGCTACACCTTC.